The next 5 T cell receptor beta chains were all read from a single sample in a study of T cell changes during pregnancy in multiple sclerosis. Data came from immunoSEQ multiplex PCR; TCRdb stores just in-frame clones and leaves some out. The sample has approximately 46,000 clones, 75% to 95% seen once; the top ten hold roughly 9.1%. Sequences were derived from CD8+ T cells from peripheral blood mononuclear cells, sampled after pregnancy. These receptors were obtained from a female donor with multiple sclerosis, enrolled in a pregnancy study.

This chain joins TRBV7-8 and TRBJ2-3; 7 bases match TRBD2. V gave up 5 bases and J gave up 4 bases; unmatched junction bases: 9. The CDR3 is made up of 15 amino acids. Germline V lookup: CDR1 SGHVS, CDR2 FQNEAQ. The CDR3: CASSLLAKEADTQYF. In nucleotides, the CDR3 is TGTGCCAGCAGCCTACTAGCGAAAGAGGCAGATACGCAGTATTTT.

This clone was detected only once. The genes are TRBV4-1 and TRBJ2-7; D is ambiguous. The V and J ends lost 0 bases and 1 base respectively, with 10 bases between them. This CDR3 region has 15 residues. The germline V gene encodes CDR1 MGHRA and CDR2 YSYEKL. The DNA for the CDR3 is TGCGCCAGCAGCCAAGATTGGCCAGCGTCCTACGAGCAGTACTTC. Translated: CASSQDWPASYEQYF.

The chain couples TRBV4-2 to TRBJ1-1; 11 bases agree with TRBD1. Germline CDR1 LGHNA, CDR2 YNFKEQ. The CDR3 covers 16 residues. J lost 4 bases, V lost 5 bases, and 9 bases had no gene match. The CDR3 DNA reads as TGTGCCAGCAGCTATGAGTCGGGGACAGGGGGCACTGAAGCTTTCTTT. It codes for CASSYESGTGGTEAFF.

The chain links TRBV5-1 to TRBJ1-5; TRBD1 matches at 7 bases. CDR3 length: 14 residues. V trimming: 4 bases; J trimming: 2 bases; junction bases outside the gene matches: 3. The germline gives CDR1 SGHRS, CDR2 YFSETQ. The DNA of the CDR3 is TGCGCCAGCAGCCCCGGGACAGGCAATCAGCCCCAGCATTTT. It yields the protein CASSPGTGNQPQHF. The variable domain in full, completed from reference TRBV5-1 and TRBJ1-5, reads KAGVTQTPRYLIKTRGQQVTLSCSPISGHRSVSWYQQTPGQGLQFLFEYFSETQRNKGNFPGRFSGRQFSNSRSEMNVSTLELGDSALYLCASSPGTGNQPQHFGDGTRLSIL.

The CDR3 DNA reads TGCGCCAGCAGTGAGTCGACTGGGACTAGCGCCACCGGGGAGCTGTTTTTT. Its protein product is CASSESTGTSATGELFF. This rearrangement joins TRBV10-1 to TRBJ2-2; 10 nucleotides line up with TRBD2. V was clipped by 0 bases and J by 4 bases; unmatched bases: 5. CDR1 is WNHNN and CDR2 is SYGVQD in the germline V gene (reference sequence). This CDR3 is 17 amino acids long.